The 30 T cell receptor beta chains in this list originate from one sample, sequenced in a study of sequential checkpoint blockade in melanoma. Described treatment: randomized to nivolumab then ipilimumab (arm A) or the reverse (arm B). Sequencing used immunoSEQ multiplex PCR; TCRdb keeps in-frame clones, though not all of them. The table has about 16,000 clones, 85% to 95% seen once; the top ten hold over 20%. Sequencing was performed on CD8+ T cells sorted from blood (inferred from file names), taken from a patient given nivolumab and ipilimumab in sequence. Receptor source: a human donor with melanoma.

V gene TRBV9 combines with J gene TRBJ1-5; no clear D. Trimming removed 0 bases from V and 4 bases from J, with 8 bases in between. Germline values: CDR1 SGDLS, CDR2 YYNGEE. CDR3 size: 14 residues. CDR3 DNA sequence: TGTGCCAGCAGCGTAGGGTCCGGGAATCAGCCCCAGCATTTT. Protein product: CASSVGSGNQPQHF.

The rearrangement joins TRBV7-9 to TRBJ2-7; 8 bases are a match to TRBD2. V was clipped by 7 bases and J by 2 bases; unmatched bases: 10. The germline gives CDR1 SEHNR, CDR2 FQNEAQ (reference sequence). The CDR3 is made up of 15 amino acids. The CDR3 sequence: CASTQSTSVTYEQYF. The CDR3 DNA reads as TGTGCCAGCACCCAATCGACTAGCGTGACCTACGAGCAGTACTTC.

V usage is TRBV7-9 and J usage is TRBJ1-5; D is uncertain. CDR1 and CDR2 (germline): SEHNR, FQNEAQ (reference sequence). The CDR3 extends over 13 amino acids. The V end was cut by 3 bases, the J end by 4 bases, with 7 bases between. This CDR3 reads CASSLTHNQPQHF. The DNA of the CDR3 is TGTGCCAGCAGCTTGACACATAATCAGCCCCAGCATTTT.

This clone occurred a few times. The rearrangement joins TRBV9 to TRBJ1-6, with unresolved D. Trimming removed 3 bases from V and 0 bases from J, with 7 bases in between. Germline lookup yields CDR1 SGDLS and CDR2 YYNGEE. This CDR3 has 15 amino acids. The DNA of the CDR3 is TGTGCCAGCAGCGCTTCGAGCTCCTATAATTCACCCCTCCACTTT. Residues: CASSASSSYNSPLHF.

The chain is built from TRBV6-6 and TRBJ1-5, with a weak D call TRBD1 (5 bases). Trimming took 8 bases from V and 6 from J, leaving 17 bases between them. The length of the CDR3 is 14 residues. Per the germline V gene, CDR1 is MNHNY and CDR2 is SVGAGI (reference sequence). This CDR3 is CASEGLGGGQPQHF. CDR3 DNA sequence: TGTGCCAGCGAGGGACTCGGTGGGGGTCAGCCCCAGCATTTT.

The chain combines TRBV28 with TRBJ1-2; D remains ambiguous. Per germline, CDR1 MDHEN and CDR2 SYDVKM. The CDR3 totals 15 residues. V was trimmed by 5 bases and J by 6 bases, leaving 19 bases between them. CDR3 in amino acids: CASSEGGLGKNGYTF. CDR3 DNA: TGTGCCAGCAGTGAAGGAGGATTGGGGAAGAATGGCTACACCTTC.

This chain joins TRBV7-6 and TRBJ1-2; D may be TRBD1 (5 bases). The CDR3 is 12 residues long. CDR1 SGHVS and CDR2 FNYEAQ come from the germline V gene. V lost 10 bases and J lost 7, with 16 bases in between. CDR3 sequence reads: CATGGMRAGYTF. The CDR3 DNA sequence: TGTGCCACCGGGGGGATGCGAGCTGGCTACACCTTC.

Comments on this clone: The same CDR3 arises from other DNA sequences in this sample as well. V gene TRBV5-6 combines with J gene TRBJ1-4; no firm D call. The ends were cut back, 0 bases at V and 2 bases at J, with 5 bases in the middle. Germline loops: CDR1 SGHDT, CDR2 YYEEEE. The length of the CDR3 is 14 residues. For the CDR3, the DNA is TGTGCCAGCAGCTTGGTGGCTACTAATGAAAAACTGTTTTTT. This translates into CASSLVATNEKLFF. Looking up the rest from reference TRBV5-6 and TRBJ1-4 gives the full variable domain: DAGVTQSPTHLIKTRGQQVTLRCSPKSGHDTVSWYQQALGQGPQFIFQYYEEEERQRGNFPDRFSGHQFPNYSSELNVNALLLGDSALYLCASSLVATNEKLFFGSGTQLSVL.

The chain recombines TRBV4-1 with TRBJ2-7, with 11 positions matching TRBD2. J gave up 5 bases and V 4 bases, and 13 bases lay outside the gene matches. This CDR3 has 17 amino acids. Germline V gene sequence: CDR1 MGHRA, CDR2 YSYEKL. CDR3 sequence (DNA): TGCGCCAGCAGCCCCATAGCGGGAGGGCCTGGGCGCCACGAGCAGTACTTC. As protein: CASSPIAGGPGRHEQYF.

V and J are TRBV7-2 and TRBJ1-3, with 9 bases matching TRBD1. Germline CDR1 and CDR2: SGHTA and FQGNSA. This CDR3 region has 17 residues. With 4 bases clipped from V and 0 bases from J, the junction kept 7 bases outside the gene matches. The CDR3 DNA is TGTGCCAGCAGCTCCGGGACAGGGCCTTCCTCTGGAAACACCATATATTTT. Encoded protein: CASSSGTGPSSGNTIYF.

Comments on this clone: The junction shows a germline mismatch at one end, possibly a read error. Other DNA sequences of this sample code for an identical CDR3. The rearrangement uses TRBV19 and TRBJ1-1; the match to TRBD1 covers 8 bases. Germline CDR1 reads LNHDA; CDR2 reads SQIVND (reference sequence). CDR3 size: 16 residues. The CDR3 coding sequence is TGTGCCAGTAGTAACAGACAGGGGAACATGAACACTGAAGCTTTCTTC. Translation gives CASSNRQGNMNTEAFF.

The rearrangement joins TRBV30 to TRBJ2-7, with D tentatively TRBD1 (8 bases). Germline V gene data show CDR1 as GTSNPN and CDR2 as SVGIG (reference sequence). CDR3 size: 14 residues. Trimming pared 2 bases from V and 3 bases from J, leaving 14 bases between. CDR3 loop: CAWSPGGGSYEQYV. As DNA, the CDR3 is TGTGCCTGGAGTCCAGGGGGCGGGAGCTACGAGCAGTACGTC.

The count of this clone is one. This chain uses TRBV4-3 with TRBJ1-1; D might be TRBD1 (5 bases). The V end lost 0 bases, the J end lost 5 bases, and 7 bases lay between the germline ends. The CDR3 contains 13 residues. The germline CDR1 and CDR2 sequences are LGHNA and YSLEER. In nucleotides, the CDR3 is TGCGCCAGCAGCCAAGATCGGGGGACTGAAGCTTTCTTT. Translating it yields CASSQDRGTEAFF.

This clone has a single count. The chain combines TRBV5-4 with TRBJ1-1; 8 nucleotides agree with TRBD1. V trimming: 4 bases; J trimming: 5 bases; junction bases outside the gene matches: 10. CDR3 size: 15 residues. The V gene's germline CDR1 is SGHNT and CDR2 YYREEE (reference sequence). The CDR3 bases are TGTGCCAGCAGCCCTTGGACAGGGCTGAGTACTGAAGCTTTCTTT. Protein sequence: CASSPWTGLSTEAFF.

This clone was detected only once. The chain is built from TRBV4-1 and TRBJ2-7; D remains ambiguous. Trimming shortened V by 0 bases and J by 7 bases, and 10 bases separated the two germline ends. The CDR3 loop spans 13 amino acids. In germline, CDR1 is MGHRA, CDR2 YSYEKL. CDR3 sequence reads: CASSQDRIREQYF. Here the CDR3 DNA reads TGCGCCAGCAGCCAAGATAGGATCAGGGAGCAGTACTTC.

This clone came up a few times. This chain links TRBV28 with TRBJ2-7, with 7 bases matching TRBD1. The V and J ends lost 2 bases and 4 bases, in that order; junction bases with no gene match: 2. CDR1 and CDR2 from the germline V gene are MDHEN and SYDVKM. The CDR3 consists of 13 residues. Here the CDR3 reads CASSLRGLYEQYV. DNA for the CDR3: TGTGCCAGCAGTTTAAGGGGGCTATACGAGCAGTACGTC.

As regards this clone: The junction departs from the called germline gene at one end, perhaps through a read error. The chain carries TRBV6-5 and TRBJ1-1; TRBD1 aligns across 7 bases. The CDR3 spans 12 residues. From germline, CDR1 is MNHEY and CDR2 SVGAGI. CDR3 DNA: TGTGTCAGCAGACAGGGGAACACTGAAGCTTTCTTT. Translated, it gives CVSRQGNTEAFF.

CDR3 protein: CASSQEWTRNQPQHF. DNA for the CDR3: TGCGCCAGCAGCCAAGAGTGGACACGCAATCAGCCCCAGCATTTT. V gene TRBV4-1 combines with J gene TRBJ1-5; tentative D call: TRBD1 (5 bases). With 0 bases removed from V and 2 bases from J, the gap between germline ends came to 8 bases. Germline V CDR1 and CDR2: MGHRA, YSYEKL. The CDR3 runs 15 residues.

This chain connects TRBV7-9 to TRBJ1-2, with 10 bases identical to TRBD1. The CDR3 consists of 16 residues. Germline V gene sequence: CDR1 SEHNR, CDR2 FQNEAQ (reference sequence). Trimming cost V 5 bases and J 4 bases; bases outside gene matches: 10. The CDR3 coding sequence is TGTGCCAGCAGCCCTCCTCCCGGGACAGGGGTCTATGGCTACACCTTC. Residues: CASSPPPGTGVYGYTF.

V and J are TRBV5-1 and TRBJ2-3, with 9 bases that match TRBD1. From germline, CDR1 is SGHRS and CDR2 YFSETQ. The CDR3 runs 18 residues. V was clipped by 2 bases and J by 0 bases; unmatched bases: 10. The CDR3 loop reads CASSFFGTGILSTDTQYF. The CDR3 DNA sequence: TGCGCCAGCAGCTTTTTCGGGACAGGGATTCTTAGCACAGATACGCAGTATTTT. Together with reference TRBV5-1 and TRBJ2-3, the CDR3 gives the full variable domain: KAGVTQTPRYLIKTRGQQVTLSCSPISGHRSVSWYQQTPGQGLQFLFEYFSETQRNKGNFPGRFSGRQFSNSRSEMNVSTLELGDSALYLCASSFFGTGILSTDTQYFGPGTRLTVL.

The chain joins TRBV4-2 to TRBJ1-1; the match to TRBD1 covers 10 bases. V shed 0 bases, J shed 6 bases, and the junction held 4 bases outside the gene matches. CDR3 length: 15 amino acids. From germline, CDR1 is LGHNA and CDR2 YNFKEQ. This CDR3 reads CASSQDPGTGAEAFF. Written as DNA, the CDR3 is TGTGCCAGCAGCCAAGATCCCGGGACAGGGGCTGAAGCTTTCTTT.

V is TRBV28 and J is TRBJ1-2; D unresolved. The germline V gene has CDR1 MDHEN and CDR2 SYDVKM. V was shortened by 3 bases and J by 6 bases, with 11 bases between the two germline ends. This CDR3 is 13 amino acids long. CDR3 bases: TGTGCCAGCAGTTTTCGGGTGACGGATGGCTACACCTTC. This codes for CASSFRVTDGYTF.

This rearrangement joins TRBV7-6 to TRBJ2-7, with TRBD2 as a possible D gene (5 bases). Between the trimmed V and J ends, which lost 5 bases and 0 bases, there was a span of 14 bases. CDR1 is SGHVS and CDR2 is FNYEAQ in the germline V gene. CDR3 length: 15 amino acids. CDR3 DNA: TGTGCCAGCAGCCAAGCGGCCTTAAGCTCCTACGAGCAGTACTTC. This codes for CASSQAALSSYEQYF.

To note about this clone: Other DNA variants within this sample encode the same CDR3. This chain links TRBV4-1 with TRBJ1-1, with D possibly matching TRBD1 (6 bases). The germline V gene encodes CDR1 MGHRA and CDR2 YSYEKL. CDR3 length: 15 amino acids. V was clipped by 4 bases and J by 5 bases, with 17 bases between them. CDR3 in DNA: TGCGCCAGCAGCCCGTGGGACATCCCGGAGACTGAAGCTTTCTTT. Protein product: CASSPWDIPETEAFF.

The chain is built from TRBV6-1 and TRBJ2-7, with a possible D match to TRBD1 (6 bases). Germline V gene data show CDR1 as MNHNS and CDR2 as SASEGT. V gave up 7 bases and J gave up 4 bases, with 20 bases separating them. The CDR3 has 15 amino acids. The CDR3 loop is CASILTPQGLYEQYV. The CDR3 region has the DNA TGTGCCAGCATCCTTACCCCCCAGGGGTTGTACGAGCAGTACGTC.

The chain employs TRBV27 and TRBJ1-3, with D uncertain. Germline CDR1 MNHEY, CDR2 SMNVEV (reference sequence). V lost 2 bases, J lost 4 bases, and 12 bases lay in between. The CDR3 runs to 15 residues. CDR3 DNA: TGTGCCAGCAGTTTACGGACTCCCGGAGGAAACACCATATATTTT. Its protein is CASSLRTPGGNTIYF.

J is TRBJ1-2 and V is TRBV2; 9 nucleotides agree with TRBD1. The CDR3 runs 14 residues. Germline V gene data show CDR1 as SNHLY and CDR2 as FYNNEI. Trimming at V came to 5 bases and at J to 2 bases, leaving 3 bases not matched to a gene. The CDR3 DNA reads TGTGCCAGCAGTCAAACAGGGGGCAACTATGGCTACACCTTC. Translating it yields CASSQTGGNYGYTF. The full variable domain, its missing parts supplied by reference TRBV2 and TRBJ1-2, is EPEVTQTPSHQVTQMGQEVILRCVPISNHLYFYWYRQILGQKVEFLVSFYNNEISEKSEIFDDQFSVERPDGSNFTLKIRSTKLEDSAMYFCASSQTGGNYGYTFGSGTRLTVV.

V and J are TRBV28 and TRBJ2-7; D perhaps matches TRBD2 (5 bases). V was trimmed by 4 bases and J by 0 bases, leaving 19 bases between them. The CDR3 sequence is 17 residues long. Germline loops: CDR1 MDHEN, CDR2 SYDVKM. CDR3 residues: CASSSTSYGGRSYEQYV. The DNA of the CDR3 is TGTGCCAGCAGTTCAACCTCGTACGGCGGGCGCTCCTACGAGCAGTACGTC.

The chain is built from TRBV11-2 and TRBJ2-7, with TRBD2 identical over 9 bases. V trimming: 3 bases; J trimming: 5 bases; junction bases outside the gene matches: 5. The CDR3 has 14 amino acids. Germline V lookup: CDR1 SGHAT, CDR2 FQNNGV. The CDR3: CASSLGGGAHEQYV. The CDR3 DNA follows: TGTGCCAGCAGCTTGGGCGGGGGGGCCCACGAGCAGTACGTC.

This clone was counted a single time. This chain joins TRBV9 and TRBJ1-2, with a weak D call TRBD1 (5 bases). The CDR3 has 14 residues. V was clipped by 3 bases and J by 8 bases, with 17 bases between them. Germline V CDR1 and CDR2: SGDLS, YYNGEE. The CDR3 reads CASSASLAGYGYTF. DNA of the CDR3: TGTGCCAGCAGCGCATCTCTGGCAGGGTACGGCTACACCTTC.